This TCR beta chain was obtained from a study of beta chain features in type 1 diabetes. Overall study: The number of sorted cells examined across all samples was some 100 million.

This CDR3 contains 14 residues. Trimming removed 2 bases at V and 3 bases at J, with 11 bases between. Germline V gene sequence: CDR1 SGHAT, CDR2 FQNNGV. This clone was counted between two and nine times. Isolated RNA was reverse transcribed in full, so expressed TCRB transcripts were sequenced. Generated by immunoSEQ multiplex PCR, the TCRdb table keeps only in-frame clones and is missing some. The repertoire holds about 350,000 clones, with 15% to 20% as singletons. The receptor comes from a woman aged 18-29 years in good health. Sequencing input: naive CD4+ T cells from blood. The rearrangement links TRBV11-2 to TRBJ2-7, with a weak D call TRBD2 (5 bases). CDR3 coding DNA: TGTGCCAGCAGCTTAAACCAGGAGGACTACGAGCAGTACTTC. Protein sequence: CASSLNQEDYEQYF.